These 12 T cell receptor beta chains share one sample of origin, sequenced in a study of T cell responses to AZD1222 COVID-19 vaccine. The assay was immunoSEQ multiplex PCR, and TCRdb's table has in-frame clones only and misses some. The data show some 120,000 clones, 70% to 90% seen once. Sample: peripheral blood, taken on day 0 of MenACWY control vaccination. These receptors came from an adult in good health.

The CDR3 reads CASSLEVISYEQYF. CDR3 bases: TGTGCCAGCAGCTTAGAGGTGATCTCCTACGAGCAGTACTTC. The chain couples TRBV7-6 to TRBJ2-7; no firm D call. Germline CDR1 and CDR2: SGHVS and FNYEAQ. This CDR3 comprises 14 residues. Trimming pared 1 base from V and 0 bases from J, leaving 7 bases between. The complete variable domain, with remaining parts taken from reference TRBV7-6 and TRBJ2-7, reads GAGVSQSPRYKVTKRGQDVALRCDPISGHVSLYWYRQALGQGPEFLTYFNYEAQQDKSGLPNDRFSAERPEGSISTLTIQRTEQRDSAMYRCASSLEVISYEQYFGPGTRLTVT.

The V gene is TRBV9, the J gene TRBJ1-1; tentative D call: TRBD1 (6 bases). CDR1 and CDR2 from the germline V gene are SGDLS and YYNGEE. Trimming shortened V by 3 bases and J by 5 bases, and 17 bases separated the two germline ends. The CDR3 is made up of 15 amino acids. CDR3 coding DNA: TGTGCCAGCAGCGCATTACAGGGAATGGGGACTGAAGCTTTCTTT. Residues: CASSALQGMGTEAFF.

The gene calls are TRBV27 and TRBJ2-3; D possibly corresponds to TRBD2 (5 bases). CDR1 is MNHEY and CDR2 is SMNVEV in the germline V gene (reference sequence). CDR3 length: 15 residues. The V end was cut by 4 bases, the J end by 0 bases, with 11 bases between. The DNA for the CDR3 is TGTGCCAGCAGTTGGCTAGCCCCTAGCACAGATACGCAGTATTTT. Amino acid sequence: CASSWLAPSTDTQYF.

V and J are TRBV3-1 (or the pseudogene TRBV3-2) and TRBJ1-2; D remains unclear. V shed 3 bases and J shed 4 bases, with 9 bases lying between them. The V gene's germline CDR1 is LGHDT and CDR2 YNNKEL (reference sequence). The CDR3 runs 13 residues. CDR3 nucleotide sequence: TGTGCCAGCAGCCACGGGGTGAGCTATGGCTACACCTTC. Its protein product is CASSHGVSYGYTF.

The rearrangement uses TRBV28 and TRBJ2-7; 7 bases fit TRBD1. The CDR3 loop spans 15 amino acids. V gave up 6 bases and J gave up 3 bases; unmatched junction bases: 11. Looked up from germline, CDR1 is MDHEN and CDR2 is SYDVKM. Here the CDR3 reads CASRQTGNTNYEQYF. The CDR3 coding sequence is TGTGCCAGCAGACAGACAGGGAATACGAACTACGAGCAGTACTTC.

This chain joins TRBV15 and TRBJ1-4; the D gene is possibly TRBD1 (5 bases). The CDR3 runs to 15 residues. Germline values: CDR1 LNHNV, CDR2 YYDKDF (reference sequence). The germline V and J ends were trimmed by 5 bases and 7 bases, with 17 bases remaining between them. The CDR3 coding sequence is TGTGCCACCAGCGAAAGGGGCACGCCTAGTGAAAAACTGTTTTTT. Protein: CATSERGTPSEKLFF.

This sequence joins TRBV29-1 and TRBJ2-2; D is unclear. Trimming took off 3 bases at V and 6 bases at J, with 5 bases between the two ends. Per the germline V gene, CDR1 is SQVTM and CDR2 is ANQGSEA. This CDR3 is 11 amino acids long. The CDR3 coding sequence is TGCAGCGTTGAGATCCCCGGGGAGCTGTTTTTT. It codes for CSVEIPGELFF.

V gene TRBV14 combines with J gene TRBJ2-5; 8 positions agree with TRBD2. J gave up 4 bases and V 4 bases, and 5 bases lay outside the gene matches. The CDR3 has 14 residues. From germline, CDR1 is SGHDN and CDR2 FVKESK. CDR3 amino acids: CASSPGLAGETQYF. Written as DNA, the CDR3 is TGTGCCAGCAGCCCGGGGCTAGCGGGAGAGACCCAGTACTTC.

The chain combines TRBV20-1 with TRBJ2-2; TRBD1 or TRBD2 may be the D gene (5 bases each). Trimming removed 3 bases at V and 6 bases at J, with 5 bases between. This CDR3 comprises 11 residues. Germline lookup yields CDR1 DFQATT and CDR2 SNEGSKA (reference sequence). The DNA for the CDR3 is TGCAGTGCTAGGGGGGCCGGGGAGCTGTTTTTT. The encoded protein is CSARGAGELFF.

The V and J genes are TRBV19 and TRBJ2-2, with D possibly matching TRBD2 (6 bases). Germline V lookup: CDR1 LNHDA, CDR2 SQIVND (reference sequence). V lost 7 bases and J 4 bases, leaving 10 bases between the germline ends. The CDR3 sequence is 13 residues long. CDR3 sequence: CASTSGATGELFF. CDR3 in DNA: TGTGCCAGTACCTCGGGAGCCACCGGGGAGCTGTTTTTT.

The rearrangement joins TRBV5-8 to TRBJ2-5; D is undetermined. The ends were cut back, 4 bases at V and 4 bases at J, with 14 bases in the middle. The CDR3 loop spans 14 amino acids. Germline V gene data show CDR1 as SGHTS and CDR2 as YDEGEE. The CDR3 spells CASSVRLGVETQYF. In DNA, the CDR3 is TGTGCCAGCAGCGTACGACTCGGCGTAGAGACCCAGTACTTC.

This clone came up once. The rearrangement joins TRBV12-3 or TRBV12-4 to TRBJ2-4; D unclear. V was shortened by 5 bases and J by 9 bases, with 14 bases between the two germline ends. The CDR3 contains 13 residues. CDR3: CASSGISRGIQYF. For the CDR3, the DNA is TGTGCCAGCAGTGGTATAAGTCGCGGCATTCAGTACTTC.